The next 29 T cell receptor beta chains were all read from a single sample in a study of post-analysis software for immune sequencing data (dated by TCRdb to about 2015). No antigen has been assigned to these receptors. To prepare the library, PCR was applied. The sample was run on an Illumina HiSeq 2500. Unique molecular identifiers were incorporated into TCR beta cDNA libraries to reduce PCR and sequencing biases. TCRdb applied fastp at Q25 and MiXCR to the public reads, then kept only in-frame beta chains. Rows are combined by CDR3 protein, so each entry shows the most common genes and DNA. A total of about 770,000 distinct CDR3 sequences appear in this sample, about 45% of them only once. Around 4.7% of the sample goes to the ten largest clones. Broad study findings and their caveats: Significantly higher frequencies in patients than in controls were found for about five TRBV segments, including TRBV5-6, TRBV5-1 and TRBV20-1.

The material sequenced was blood. These receptors originate from a girl aged 5-17 years with multiple sclerosis.

The sample holds a few counts of this clonotype. The chain combines TRBV29-1 with TRBJ2-7; the D gene is possibly TRBD1 (6 bases). V dropped 2 bases and J dropped 0 bases, with 14 bases sitting between them. CDR1 SQVTM and CDR2 ANQGSEA come from the germline V gene. CDR3 length: 15 residues. CDR3 loop: CSVESDRTSSYEQYF. The CDR3, as DNA: TGCAGCGTTGAATCGGACAGAACTAGCTCCTACGAGCAGTACTTC.

V and J are TRBV20-1 and TRBJ1-5, with TRBD1 identical over 8 bases. This CDR3 spans 14 amino acids. V lost 3 bases, J lost 6 bases, and 7 bases stayed unmatched. Germline assignment: CDR1 DFQATT and CDR2 SNEGSKA (reference sequence). The CDR3 nucleotides are TGCAGTGCTAGTGACAGGGGTAGCGGTCAGCCCCAGCATTTT. Its translation is CSASDRGSGQPQHF.

The chain couples TRBV3-1 to TRBJ1-2; TRBD1 agrees at 8 bases. This CDR3 is 13 amino acids long. CDR1 is LGHDT, CDR2 YNNKEL, per germline (reference sequence). The V gene end was trimmed by 5 bases and the J gene end by 4 bases; junction bases not matched to a gene: 3. The CDR3 spells CASSSGQVYGYTF. CDR3 nucleotide sequence: TGTGCCAGCAGCTCGGGACAGGTCTATGGCTACACCTTC.

This chain joins TRBV20-1 and TRBJ2-5; 9 bases fit TRBD2. The CDR3 extends over 15 amino acids. V shed 3 bases and J 4 bases; nucleotides not matched to a gene: 9. Germline loops: CDR1 DFQATT, CDR2 SNEGSKA (reference sequence). CDR3 region: CSASLASGTGETQYF. In nucleotides, the CDR3 is TGCAGTGCTAGTTTGGCTAGCGGGACCGGAGAGACCCAGTACTTC.

The chain is built from TRBV5-1 and TRBJ2-1; weak D call: TRBD1 (5 bases). V shed 4 bases and J shed 7 bases, with 15 bases lying between them. The CDR3 is made up of 14 amino acids. CDR1 and CDR2 from the germline V gene are SGHRS and YFSETQ. CDR3 sequence reads: CASSGSGKWNEQFF. The DNA for the CDR3 is TGCGCCAGCAGCGGGTCAGGGAAATGGAATGAGCAGTTCTTC.

CDR3 region: CASSSGTGYAFF. Written as DNA, the CDR3 is TGTGCCAGCAGTTCCGGGACAGGGTATGCTTTCTTT. The J gene is TRBJ1-1, the V gene TRBV6-5, with 9 bases matching TRBD1. CDR1 MNHEY and CDR2 SVGAGI come from the germline V gene. The CDR3 extends over 12 amino acids. V was pared by 4 bases and J by 11 bases, with 5 bases of the junction left unmatched.

This clonotype has only a few counts. This chain uses TRBV28 with TRBJ2-7; maybe TRBD2 (9 bases). The end of the DNA is better explained by TRBJ2-5, so the J call may be wrong. The CDR3 runs 17 residues. Germline V gene lookup returns CDR1 MDHEN and CDR2 SYDVKM. The CDR3: CASSLSYRGGLAETQYF. The CDR3 DNA reads as TGTGCCAGCAGTTTATCCTACAGGGGGGGACTAGCAGAGACCCAGTACTTC.

This clonotype occurred a few times. The chain recombines TRBV27 with TRBJ1-5; no definite D call. The CDR3 contains 13 residues. The V gene's germline CDR1 is MNHEY and CDR2 SMNVEV (reference sequence). The ends were cut back, 6 bases at V and 5 bases at J, with 11 bases in the middle. The CDR3 here is CASRGSGHQPQHF. The CDR3 coding sequence is TGTGCCAGCAGGGGATCAGGACATCAGCCCCAGCATTTT.

This clonotype was detected only a few times. The chain has TRBV7-9 and TRBJ1-1; weak D call: TRBD1 (6 bases). Germline V gene data show CDR1 as SEHNR and CDR2 as FQNEAQ (reference sequence). This CDR3 has 13 amino acids. V shed 5 bases and J shed 10 bases, with 17 bases lying between them. CDR3 sequence: CASSPRGVGGAFF. The DNA of the CDR3 is TGTGCCAGCAGCCCTAGGGGGGTCGGCGGAGCTTTCTTT.

The chain has TRBV7-6 and TRBJ2-3; possibly TRBD2 for D (6 bases). Trimming removed 5 bases from V and 1 base from J, with 16 bases in between. Germline assignment: CDR1 SGHVS and CDR2 FNYEAQ. CDR3 size: 16 residues. In nucleotides, the CDR3 is TGTGCCAGCAGCCGATTACTAGCAGTGCGCACAGATACGCAGTATTTT. This translates into CASSRLLAVRTDTQYF.

This clonotype was detected only a few times. The rearrangement links TRBV10-3 to TRBJ2-5, with 12 bases lining up with TRBD2. The CDR3 has 14 residues. V lost 5 bases to trimming and J lost 4 bases; unmatched junction nucleotides: 2. The V gene's germline CDR1 is ENHRY and CDR2 SYGVKD. The CDR3: CAISTGLAGETQYF. CDR3 in DNA: TGTGCCATCAGTACGGGACTAGCGGGAGAGACCCAGTACTTC.

This chain links TRBV15 with TRBJ1-6, with a weak D call TRBD1 (5 bases). The germline V and J ends were trimmed by 0 bases and 7 bases, with 10 bases remaining between them. The germline V gene encodes CDR1 LNHNV and CDR2 YYDKDF (reference sequence). The CDR3 runs 15 residues. CDR3 residues: CATSRDQAGNSPLHF. The CDR3 nucleotides are TGTGCCACCAGCAGAGATCAGGCAGGGAATTCACCCCTCCACTTT.

The rearrangement uses TRBV12-3 or TRBV12-4 and TRBJ2-1; perhaps TRBD2 as D (5 bases). The V end was cut by 0 bases, the J end by 6 bases, with 6 bases between. The CDR3 spans 13 residues. The CDR3 loop reads CASSLARVNEQFF. DNA for the CDR3: TGTGCCAGCAGTTTAGCGAGGGTCAATGAGCAGTTCTTC.

The CDR3 is CASSLVSSNTEAFF. The CDR3 region has the DNA TGTGCCAGCAGCTTAGTTTCATCGAACACTGAAGCTTTCTTT. This chain links TRBV11-2 with TRBJ1-1; the D is unclear. The CDR3 runs to 14 residues. Trimming removed 1 base from V and 1 base from J, with 7 bases in between. CDR1 is SGHAT, CDR2 FQNNGV, per germline.

The chain combines TRBV5-1 with TRBJ2-7; TRBD2 matches at 7 bases. Germline V lookup: CDR1 SGHRS, CDR2 YFSETQ. With 4 bases clipped from V and 0 bases from J, the junction kept 7 bases outside the gene matches. The CDR3 contains 15 residues. CDR3 DNA: TGCGCCAGCAGCCTCGGGACTACCCACTCCTACGAGCAGTACTTC. This translates into CASSLGTTHSYEQYF.

This clonotype turned up a few times. The chain employs TRBV7-9 and TRBJ1-1, with 7 nucleotides matching TRBD1. Trimming at V came to 3 bases and at J to 6 bases, leaving 10 bases not matched to a gene. CDR1 and CDR2 (germline): SEHNR, FQNEAQ (reference sequence). The CDR3 contains 15 residues. CDR3 bases: TGTGCCAGCAGCTTCATGACAGGGAGAATCCCTGAAGCTTTCTTT. Protein: CASSFMTGRIPEAFF.

This clonotype occurred a few times. The chain couples TRBV29-1 to TRBJ2-7, with TRBD2 matching over 9 bases. Germline V gene data show CDR1 as SQVTM and CDR2 as ANQGSEA. This CDR3 contains 13 residues. V was pared by 6 bases and J by 4 bases, with 7 bases of the junction left unmatched. The CDR3 spells CSVRLADGYEQYF. Here the CDR3 DNA reads TGCAGCGTGCGACTAGCGGATGGGTACGAGCAGTACTTC.

The CDR3 bases are TGTGCCAGCAGCTACGGGGGAGGACCCCCTGGGGCCAACGTCCTGACTTTC. Translated, it gives CASSYGGGPPGANVLTF. The chain couples TRBV7-3 to TRBJ2-6, with D possibly being TRBD2 (6 bases). Deletions cut 4 bases from V and 2 bases from J, with 15 bases between. The CDR3 contains 17 residues. The V gene's germline CDR1 is SGHTA and CDR2 FQGTGA.

A few counts support this clonotype. The chain carries TRBV29-1 and TRBJ2-1, with D possibly TRBD1 on 5 matching bases. The CDR3 sequence is 12 residues long. Germline loops: CDR1 SQVTM, CDR2 ANQGSEA. The ends were cut back, 3 bases at V and 10 bases at J, with 13 bases in the middle. This CDR3 reads CSVEPRAWEQFF. CDR3 sequence (DNA): TGCAGCGTTGAGCCCAGGGCCTGGGAGCAGTTCTTC.

This clonotype was seen only a few times. J is TRBJ2-7 and V is TRBV20-1, with TRBD2 matching 13 bases. The germline V gene has CDR1 DFQATT and CDR2 SNEGSKA (reference sequence). Trimming at V came to 6 bases and at J to 0 bases, leaving 5 bases not matched to a gene. The CDR3 length is 15 residues. In nucleotides, the CDR3 is TGCAGTGCCTCCGGACTAGCGGGAGTCTCCTACGAGCAGTACTTC. Translated, it gives CSASGLAGVSYEQYF.

The chain combines TRBV7-3 with TRBJ2-3; D gene ambiguous. Trimming pared 8 bases from V and 2 bases from J, leaving 17 bases between. The germline gives CDR1 SGHTA, CDR2 FQGTGA. CDR3 size: 15 residues. The CDR3 DNA reads TGTGCCAGCGGCCTCGATCGGAGAAACACAGATACGCAGTATTTT. Encoded protein: CASGLDRRNTDTQYF.

This chain connects TRBV2 to TRBJ1-1; 7 nucleotides agree with TRBD1. V lost 8 bases and J lost 10; bases outside the gene matches: 4. CDR1 is SNHLY, CDR2 FYNNEI, per germline. The CDR3 is 10 residues long. The chain's CDR3 is CASEQGLAFF. In nucleotides, the CDR3 is TGTGCCAGCGAACAGGGGCTAGCTTTCTTT.

Remarks on this clonotype: Germline and junction disagree at one end, which may indicate a read error. V gene TRBV15 combines with J gene TRBJ1-1; D remains unclear. CDR3 size: 12 residues. Per the germline V gene, CDR1 is LNHNV and CDR2 is YYDKDF (reference sequence). Written as DNA, the CDR3 is TGTGCCACCAGCAGAGGTAGGGTTGAAGTTTTCTTT. It is translated as CATSRGRVEVFF.

This chain links TRBV28 with TRBJ2-5; the D gene could be TRBD1 or TRBD2 (5 bases each). The V gene lost 2 bases and the J gene lost 13 bases, with 17 bases spanning the gap. Germline V gene lookup returns CDR1 MDHEN and CDR2 SYDVKM. The CDR3 spans 13 residues. In nucleotides, the CDR3 is TGTGCCAGCAGTTTAAGGGCGGCAGGGAGTACGTACTTC. Its protein is CASSLRAAGSTYF. Looking up the rest from reference TRBV28 and TRBJ2-5 gives the full variable domain: DVKVTQSSRYLVKRTGEKVFLECVQDMDHENMFWYRQDPGLGLRLIYFSYDVKMKEKGDIPEGYSVSREKKERFSLILESASTNQTSMYLCASSLRAAGSTYFGPGTRLLVL.

The table lists this clonotype with a few counts. The V and J genes are TRBV25-1 and TRBJ2-1; tentative D call: TRBD2 (5 bases). CDR3 length: 14 residues. Germline loops: CDR1 MGHDK, CDR2 SYGVNS. Trimming took 4 bases from V and 5 from J, leaving 12 bases between them. The CDR3 DNA sequence: TGTGCCAGCAGTGCCCCGGGGAGCCACAATGAGCAGTTCTTC. Its protein is CASSAPGSHNEQFF.

As concerns this clonotype: Sequence at one end of the junction differs from germline and may be a read error. V and J are TRBV29-1 and TRBJ2-2; D is perhaps TRBD2 (5 bases). CDR1 and CDR2 from the germline V gene are SQVTM and ANQGSEA. This CDR3 region has 14 residues. This CDR3 reads CSVRERSNTGERFF. CDR3 nucleotides: TGCAGCGTTAGGGAGAGATCGAACACCGGGGAGCGGTTTTTT.

This clonotype was detected a few times. This sequence joins TRBV24-1 and TRBJ1-1, with a tentative D call TRBD1 (6 bases). Germline V gene sequence: CDR1 KGHDR, CDR2 SFDVKD. The CDR3 has 13 amino acids. Between the trimmed V and J ends, which lost 2 bases and 4 bases, there was a span of 7 bases. CDR3 in DNA: TGTGCCACCAGTGATTGGGGGCGCACTGAAGCTTTCTTT. Translating gives CATSDWGRTEAFF.

The chain employs TRBV12-3 or TRBV12-4 and TRBJ1-1; D uncertain. This CDR3 has 14 residues. V lost 4 bases and J lost 11, with 20 bases in between. The DNA for the CDR3 is TGTGCCAGCAGTTCCGGGCCTTCAACCCTTAGGGCTTTCTTT. Its translation: CASSSGPSTLRAFF.

This clonotype has only one observation. The V call is TRBV9, the J call TRBJ2-5, with 7 bases identical to TRBD2. Germline CDR1 SGDLS, CDR2 YYNGEE. The CDR3 has 13 amino acids. V was pared by 2 bases and J by 5 bases, with 3 bases of the junction left unmatched. CDR3 sequence reads: CASSVDGRETQYF. The CDR3, as DNA: TGTGCCAGCAGCGTGGACGGGAGGGAGACCCAGTACTTC.